These 21 T cell receptor beta chains were all obtained from the same sample, sequenced in a study of T cells in Graves' hyperthyroidism and ophthalmopathy. Amplification of TCR beta CDR3 regions used RNA as the template. The primer set for the first-round RT-PCR of the TCR CDR3 was HTBI. MiXCR, applied by TCRdb to the multiplex PCR reads, yields one record per CDR3 protein. The sample shows around 420,000 distinct CDR3 sequences, more than 15% of them seen only once. Sequencing was performed on blood. The receptors shown here come from a woman under 30 with Graves' hyperthyroidism.

This clonotype was seen repeatedly, ten times or more. The genes are TRBV6-6 and TRBJ1-4, with D unclear. This CDR3 spans 15 amino acids. Per the germline V gene, CDR1 is MNHNY and CDR2 is SVGAGI (reference sequence). Trimming took off 0 bases at V and 6 bases at J, with 11 bases between the two ends. The CDR3 nucleotides are TGTGCCAGCAGTTACTCTTTCCGTGGGGATGAAAAACTGTTTTTT. It specifies CASSYSFRGDEKLFF.

In its sample, this clonotype was seen many times. This rearrangement joins TRBV9 to TRBJ1-4, with D possibly being TRBD1 (5 bases). The CDR3 has 13 amino acids. V was shortened by 6 bases and J by 8 bases, with 14 bases between the two germline ends. Germline lookup yields CDR1 SGDLS and CDR2 YYNGEE. CDR3 amino acids: CASTGGVGEKLFF. The CDR3 DNA sequence: TGTGCCAGCACCGGGGGGGTCGGAGAAAAACTGTTTTTT.

This clonotype was seen at least ten times. The chain employs TRBV20-1 and TRBJ2-1, with D perhaps assigned TRBD1 or TRBD2 (5 bases each). V was clipped by 3 bases and J by 2 bases, with 14 bases between them. Germline V gene lookup returns CDR1 DFQATT and CDR2 SNEGSKA (reference sequence). This CDR3 has 15 residues. The chain's CDR3 is CSARDGVRAYNEQFF. Written as DNA, the CDR3 is TGCAGTGCTAGGGACGGGGTCAGGGCCTACAATGAGCAGTTCTTC.

The chain has TRBV24-1 and TRBJ2-3, with 7 bases aligning to TRBD1. Germline V CDR1 and CDR2: KGHDR, SFDVKD. The CDR3 spans 14 residues. V lost 9 bases, J lost 2 bases, and 7 bases stayed unmatched. CDR3: CATGPGQSTDTQYF. In nucleotides, the CDR3 is TGTGCCACCGGACCGGGACAGTCCACAGATACGCAGTATTTT.

The chain employs TRBV20-1 and TRBJ1-6, with 7 bases lining up with TRBD1. Trimming cost V 1 base and J 7 bases; bases outside gene matches: 7. Germline V lookup: CDR1 DFQATT, CDR2 SNEGSKA (reference sequence). The CDR3 sequence is 15 residues long. The CDR3 protein is CSARVSGQENSPLHF. In DNA, the CDR3 is TGCAGTGCTAGAGTCTCCGGACAGGAGAATTCACCCCTCCACTTT.

This clonotype has a count of ten or more. The rearrangement links TRBV12-5 to TRBJ1-6, with D tentatively TRBD1 (5 bases). The CDR3 runs 14 residues. The germline V and J ends were trimmed by 7 bases and 5 bases, with 12 bases remaining between them. Germline CDR1 and CDR2: LGHNT and FRNRAP. CDR3 region: CASVRTSDNSPLHF. CDR3 coding DNA: TGTGCTAGTGTCAGGACAAGTGATAATTCACCCCTCCACTTT.

This clonotype has at least ten counts. The V gene is TRBV6-1, the J gene TRBJ1-2; D is unclear. Germline CDR1 reads MNHNS; CDR2 reads SASEGT. V was clipped by 7 bases and J by 8 bases, with 23 bases between them. The CDR3 totals 15 residues. CDR3: CASTTPTGSPGGYTF. CDR3 in DNA: TGTGCCAGCACCACTCCCACGGGTTCCCCGGGGGGCTACACCTTC.

This chain joins TRBV5-5 and TRBJ2-2; D is unresolved. The CDR3 extends over 15 amino acids. The germline gives CDR1 SGHKS, CDR2 YYEKEE (reference sequence). With 2 bases removed from V and 0 bases from J, the gap between germline ends came to 8 bases. The CDR3 loop reads CASSLTQANTGELFF. CDR3 nucleotides: TGTGCCAGCAGCTTAACTCAGGCGAACACCGGGGAGCTGTTTTTT.

At least ten counts were recorded for this clonotype. The rearrangement links TRBV7-8 to TRBJ2-3, with 10 positions matching TRBD2. CDR1 SGHVS and CDR2 FQNEAQ come from the germline V gene. CDR3 length: 17 residues. The trim removed 5 bases at V and 4 bases at J, leaving 12 bases unmatched. CDR3 loop: CASSLIERGGGADTQYF. CDR3 DNA: TGTGCCAGCAGCCTCATCGAGCGGGGGGGAGGAGCAGATACGCAGTATTTT. The full variable domain, rest sourced from reference TRBV7-8 and TRBJ2-3, is GAGVSQSPRYKVAKRGQDVALRCDPISGHVSLFWYQQALGQGPEFLTYFQNEAQLDKSGLPSDRFFAERPEGSVSTLKIQRTQQEDSAVYLCASSLIERGGGADTQYFGPGTRLTVL.

In this sample, this clonotype turned up many times. The rearrangement joins TRBV11-3 to TRBJ1-1; D call uncertain. The ends were cut back, 4 bases at V and 2 bases at J, with 14 bases in the middle. This CDR3 spans 15 amino acids. In germline, CDR1 is SGHNT, CDR2 YENEEA. Here the CDR3 reads CASSSDTGINTEAFF. The CDR3 DNA reads TGTGCCAGCAGCTCGGATACCGGAATTAACACTGAAGCTTTCTTT.

Many counts were recorded for this clonotype. The chain has TRBV9 and TRBJ2-7; possible D gene TRBD2, 6 bases. Trimming removed 2 bases at V and 3 bases at J, with 12 bases between. CDR3 size: 14 residues. Germline CDR1 and CDR2: SGDLS and YYNGEE. The CDR3, as DNA: TGTGCCAGCAGCGTCGGACTACCCCTCTACGAGCAGTACTTC. The encoded protein is CASSVGLPLYEQYF. The full variable domain, in which reference TRBV9 and TRBJ2-7 provide the parts outside the CDR3, is DSGVTQTPKHLITATGQRVTLRCSPRSGDLSVYWYQQSLDQGLQFLIQYYNGEERAKGNILERFSAQQFPDLHSELNLSSLELGDSALYFCASSVGLPLYEQYFGPGTRLTVT.

The rearrangement joins TRBV15 to TRBJ2-7; 7 bases line up with TRBD1. Germline values: CDR1 LNHNV, CDR2 YYDKDF (reference sequence). This CDR3 is built from 17 residues. Trimming at V came to 10 bases and at J to 3 bases, leaving 21 bases not matched to a gene. The CDR3 bases are TGTGCCAGCAGTTTGCCCAACCCAGAGACAGGGTTCTACGAGCAGTACTTC. This sequence encodes CASSLPNPETGFYEQYF.

This clonotype appeared many times. The chain joins TRBV10-3 to TRBJ1-5; D remains ambiguous. V gave up 0 bases and J gave up 2 bases, with 17 bases separating them. The CDR3 extends over 18 amino acids. Germline CDR1 is ENHRY and CDR2 is SYGVKD. The CDR3 DNA follows: TGTGCCATCAGTGAGTCGGGGTCAGGCCCCGGCGGCAATCAGCCCCAGCATTTT. It specifies CAISESGSGPGGNQPQHF.

Ten or more counts support this clonotype. The CDR3 loop reads CASGDRASGNTIYF. The CDR3 DNA reads as TGTGCCAGCGGGGACAGGGCCTCTGGAAACACCATATATTTT. This chain connects TRBV6-2 or TRBV6-3 to TRBJ1-3; 9 bases map to TRBD1. Trimming cost V 8 bases and J 0 bases; bases outside gene matches: 2. Germline V gives CDR1 MNHEY, CDR2 SVGEGT. The CDR3 runs to 14 residues.

A note on this clonotype: An end of the junction differs from the germline gene, which may be a read error. The chain uses TRBV5-4 and TRBJ1-3; no clear D. CDR1 is SGHNT and CDR2 is YYREEE in the germline V gene (reference sequence). The CDR3 is made up of 12 amino acids. CDR3 sequence (DNA): TGTGCCAGCAGATCGGGTGGAGACACCATATATTTT. It yields the protein CASRSGGDTIYF.

This clonotype appeared many times. The chain joins TRBV7-2 to TRBJ1-6, with TRBD1 as a possible D gene (5 bases). Looked up from germline, CDR1 is SGHTA and CDR2 is FQGNSA. V was cut by 2 bases and J by 0 bases, with 17 bases left in between. CDR3 length: 19 residues. The CDR3 is CASSLSGLAGSSYNSPLHF. As DNA, the CDR3 is TGTGCCAGCAGCTTATCAGGTTTAGCAGGGAGCTCCTATAATTCACCCCTCCACTTT.

This clonotype was recorded many times. The chain has TRBV4-1 and TRBJ1-1; 9 bases agree with TRBD1. V shed 0 bases and J 3 bases; nucleotides not matched to a gene: 2. The germline V gene encodes CDR1 MGHRA and CDR2 YSYEKL. The CDR3 consists of 15 residues. CDR3 region: CASSQEQGADTEAFF. The DNA for the CDR3 is TGCGCCAGCAGCCAAGAACAGGGGGCGGACACTGAAGCTTTCTTT.

This clonotype has ten or more counts. The chain uses TRBV19 and TRBJ2-7, with 10 nucleotides matching TRBD2. J was trimmed by 0 bases and V by 1 base; bases with no gene match: 6. The germline V gene has CDR1 LNHDA and CDR2 SQIVND (reference sequence). This CDR3 comprises 17 residues. This CDR3 is CASSIAALAGDSYEQYF. CDR3 nucleotides: TGTGCCAGTAGTATAGCAGCCCTAGCGGGAGACTCCTACGAGCAGTACTTC.

Ten or more counts support this clonotype. The rearrangement joins TRBV3-1 to TRBJ1-2; D not resolved. The germline V gene has CDR1 LGHDT and CDR2 YNNKEL (reference sequence). V lost 0 bases, J lost 6 bases, and 5 bases lay in between. The CDR3 totals 12 residues. The CDR3 sequence: CASSQEAHGYTF. CDR3 sequence (DNA): TGTGCCAGCAGCCAAGAAGCACATGGCTACACCTTC. Based on the CDR3 plus reference TRBV3-1 and TRBJ1-2, the full variable domain is DTAVSQTPKYLVTQMGNDKSIKCEQNLGHDTMYWYKQDSKKFLKIMFSYNNKELIINETVPNRFSPKSPDKAHLNLHINSLELGDSAVYFCASSQEAHGYTFGSGTRLTVV.

The table lists this clonotype with many counts. This chain links TRBV6-4 with TRBJ2-1, with 9 bases fitting TRBD2. V dropped 0 bases and J dropped 4; count of bases not matched to a gene: 1. The length of the CDR3 is 15 residues. From germline, CDR1 is MRHNA and CDR2 SNTAGT. The CDR3: CASSDSSGSYNEQFF. The CDR3 DNA is TGTGCCAGCAGTGACTCTAGCGGGAGTTACAATGAGCAGTTCTTC.

This clonotype was seen at least ten times. This chain links TRBV12-3 or TRBV12-4 with TRBJ2-7; 10 bases agree with TRBD1. V shed 7 bases and J 4 bases; nucleotides not matched to a gene: 7. The CDR3 is 14 residues long. CDR3 sequence (DNA): TGTGCCAGCACCCCGACAGGGGGCGATTACGAGCAGTACTTC. As protein: CASTPTGGDYEQYF.